This TCR beta chain came from a study of blood T cell repertoires in COVID-19. Cohort assignment relied on participant-reported clinical history. The method was immunoSEQ multiplex PCR; TCRdb's version includes in-frame clones alone and lacks a portion of them. This sample has roughly 150,000 clones, with 81% found just once. The V segment lost 1 base and the J segment 7 bases; nucleotides outside the gene matches: 2. This CDR3 comprises 15 residues. Germline loops: CDR1 LNHDA, CDR2 SQIVND (reference sequence). The sequenced sample was PBMCs or T cells enriched from blood (not recorded which). The receptor was derived from a woman in her 40s with acute COVID-19. The chain links TRBV19 to TRBJ2-1; 12 bases are shared with TRBD2. The CDR3 loop is CASSIGLAGDNEQFF. CDR3 nucleotide sequence: TGTGCCAGTAGTATAGGACTAGCGGGAGATAATGAGCAGTTCTTC.